A selection of T cell receptor beta chains follows, all from one sample in a study of cytomegalovirus exposure and HLA in healthy donors. The repertoire was sequenced with immunoSEQ multiplex PCR; TCRdb's copy has only in-frame clones and lacks some. This sample carries 130,000 to 150,000 clones, around four fifths of them seen once, and the ten largest clones take about 3.4%. Sequencing used PBMCs. All receptors derive from a male donor in good health and CMV-seronegative. Each CDR3 is given with its conserved first and last residue.

v_gene: TRBV19
CDR3aa: CASTTPGQKSTIYF

v_gene: TRBV7-9
CDR3aa: CASSRTTESPLHF

v_gene: TRBV9
CDR3aa: CASSVGEGLGSPLHF

v_gene: TRBV7-9
CDR3aa: CASSVDRDSSLAKNIQYF

v_gene: TRBV11-2
CDR3aa: CASIGGEGHFGTTDTQYF

v_gene: TRBV4-1
CDR3aa: CASSQGPPGVIGTGELFF

v_gene: TRBV5-6
CDR3aa: CASSWEFGGGQETQYF

v_gene: TRBV5-4
CDR3aa: CASSVGTPNTEAFF

v_gene: TRBV23-1
CDR3aa: CASSPTPTGQGNEKLFF

v_gene: TRBV7-9
CDR3aa: CASSLATSGTYTDTQYF

v_gene: TRBV2
CDR3aa: CARDFPPDEQFF

v_gene: TRBV4-2
CDR3aa: CASSQAATGSYEQYF

v_gene: TRBV28
CDR3aa: CASSLVQEPTDTQYF

v_gene: TRBV6-5
CDR3aa: CASSYSITGNQPQHF

v_gene: TRBV7-9
CDR3aa: CASSLNRVPYGYTF

v_gene: TRBV6-5
CDR3aa: CASNLLGPNNSPLHF

v_gene: TRBV28
CDR3aa: CASSFGTSGRFSYEQYF

v_gene: TRBV5-5
CDR3aa: CASSLSGQSNTGELFF

v_gene: TRBV7-2
CDR3aa: CASSPRLGLAGEDTGELFF

v_gene: TRBV2
CDR3aa: CASSESPEETQYF

v_gene: TRBV7-9
CDR3aa: CASSWQGTTEAFF

v_gene: TRBV7-9
CDR3aa: CASSVLQGGPEQFF

v_gene: TRBV7-9
CDR3aa: CASRGQGAATEAFF

v_gene: TRBV19
CDR3aa: CASSIGSTLRSGYTF

v_gene: TRBV5-1
CDR3aa: CASSSGGGSYNEQFF

v_gene: TRBV28
CDR3aa: CASRVASESTDTQYF

v_gene: TRBV14
CDR3aa: CASSRGTALSSYNEQFF

v_gene: TRBV10-3
CDR3aa: CATTTATEAFF

v_gene: TRBV6-1
CDR3aa: CASSEAHGLQGEPQHF

v_gene: TRBV6-5
CDR3aa: CASQPTGKGLGYTF

v_gene: TRBV19
CDR3aa: CASSTPPYEQYF

v_gene: TRBV29-1
CDR3aa: CSVEDSTGEWSSYEQYF

v_gene: TRBV5-4
CDR3aa: CASSQGRDSSYEQYF

v_gene: TRBV6-5
CDR3aa: CASRQGRETQYF

v_gene: TRBV5-6
CDR3aa: CASSSSGRVVEQFF

v_gene: TRBV6-5
CDR3aa: CASSYESGRVYNEQFF

v_gene: TRBV11-3
CDR3aa: CASSLSSGYEQYF

v_gene: TRBV9
CDR3aa: CASSVAPQQRAGLFEQFF

v_gene: TRBV7-2
CDR3aa: CASNWDRRYEQYF

v_gene: TRBV13
CDR3aa: CASSLGQGAIRGYTF

v_gene: TRBV9
CDR3aa: CASSVGGGSNEQYF

v_gene: TRBV14
CDR3aa: CASSQIRSGRAGDEQFF

v_gene: TRBV28
CDR3aa: CASSGTLPYEQYF

v_gene: TRBV6-5
CDR3aa: CASGLDGLRGAEAFF

v_gene: TRBV28
CDR3aa: CASSFVRVDYSNQPQHF

v_gene: TRBV10-3
CDR3aa: CAISGADRGHNYGYTF

v_gene: TRBV7-9
CDR3aa: CASSSEASSDTQYF

v_gene: TRBV18
CDR3aa: CASSPRAGTALYEQYF

v_gene: TRBV6-1
CDR3aa: CASRQPTYNEQFF

v_gene: TRBV11-1
CDR3aa: CASSLFGGGIVEQYF

v_gene: TRBV10-1
CDR3aa: CASSDSRLSSYGYTF

v_gene: TRBV4-3
CDR3aa: CASSLSSGSYNEQFF

v_gene: TRBV5-5
CDR3aa: CASSLQLAGVEEQYF

v_gene: TRBV7-9
CDR3aa: CASSFITGAGADNEQFF

v_gene: TRBV19
CDR3aa: CARQDRAVQPQHF

v_gene: TRBV14
CDR3aa: CASSPQGQGYEQYF

v_gene: TRBV27
CDR3aa: CASSLSETSEQFF

v_gene: TRBV10-3
CDR3aa: CAISVWASGSNEQFF

v_gene: TRBV27
CDR3aa: CASKSGRPGELFF

v_gene: TRBV6-5
CDR3aa: CASSRQAPGNTIYF